The rows below give T cell receptor beta chains drawn from one sample of a study of blood T cell repertoires in COVID-19. This table comes from immunoSEQ multiplex PCR, and its TCRdb copy is limited to in-frame clones, with some not included. The profile shows 45,000 to 50,000 clones, 65% to 90% of them singletons. Sequencing input: peripheral blood. The receptor set was obtained from a man aged 40-55 years with acute or convalescent COVID-19. Each CDR3 is given with its conserved first and last residue. Each record gives: clone size, D gene, J gene, V gene, CDR3 protein, CDR3 DNA. A D gene is named only where the DNA matches it firmly. Clone size is stated in some rows and not others, as once, few, many or a class when expanded.

>-|TRBD2|TRBJ2-3|TRBV5-4
CASSFSLAGGDTQYF
TGTGCCAGCAGCTTCAGCCTAGCGGGGGGAGATACGCAGTATTTT
>-|-|TRBJ1-5|TRBV3-1/TRBV3-2
CASSQGPVEAQHF
TGTGCCAGCAGCCAAGGTCCGGTTGAGGCCCAGCATTTT
>-|TRBD2|TRBJ2-5|TRBV5-5
CASSLVLAGGLRETQYF
TGTGCCAGCAGCTTGGTGCTAGCGGGGGGGCTTCGTGAGACCCAGTACTTC
>once|TRBD1|TRBJ1-1|TRBV7-2
CASSTLGTGDTEAFF
TGTGCCAGCAGCACACTCGGGACAGGGGATACTGAAGCTTTCTTT
>-|-|TRBJ1-3|TRBV28
CASSYEKGTSRNTIYF
TGTGCCAGCAGTTACGAAAAAGGGACATCGAGAAACACCATATATTTT
>-|-|TRBJ1-4|TRBV29-1
CSVSVWEGLATNEKLFF
TGCAGCGTCTCGGTGTGGGAGGGATTGGCTACTAATGAAAAACTGTTTTTT
>-|-|TRBJ1-1|TRBV20-1
CSASLSNTEAFF
TGCAGTGCTAGTTTATCGAACACTGAAGCTTTCTTT
>-|TRBD1|TRBJ2-4|TRBV9
CASSVGVGQGLEYF
TGTGCCAGCAGCGTGGGGGTGGGACAGGGGCTGGAGTACTTC
>-|-|TRBJ1-3|TRBV20-1
CSASLAGDRGNTIYF
TGCAGTGCTAGTTTGGCAGGGGATAGGGGAAACACCATATATTTT
>-|TRBD1|TRBJ1-3|TRBV18
CASSPLTGGDGNTIYF
TGTGCCAGCTCACCCCTGACAGGGGGCGACGGAAACACCATATATTTT